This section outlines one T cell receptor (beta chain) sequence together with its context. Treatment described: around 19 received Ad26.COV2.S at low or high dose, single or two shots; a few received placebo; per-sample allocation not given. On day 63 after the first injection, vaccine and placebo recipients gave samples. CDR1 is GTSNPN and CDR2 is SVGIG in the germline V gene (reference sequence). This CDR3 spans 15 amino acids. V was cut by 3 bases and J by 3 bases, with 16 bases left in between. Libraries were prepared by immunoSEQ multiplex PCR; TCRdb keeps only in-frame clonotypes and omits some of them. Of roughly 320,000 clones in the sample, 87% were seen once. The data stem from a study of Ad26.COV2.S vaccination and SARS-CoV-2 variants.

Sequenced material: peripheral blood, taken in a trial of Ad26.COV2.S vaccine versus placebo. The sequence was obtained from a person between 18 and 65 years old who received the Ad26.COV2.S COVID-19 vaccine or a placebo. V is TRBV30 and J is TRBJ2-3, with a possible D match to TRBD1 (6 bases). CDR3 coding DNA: TGTGCCTGGAGCCGGACAGAAGGTAGGACAGATACGCAGTATTTT. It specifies CAWSRTEGRTDTQYF.